The clone carrying this TCR beta chain was detected a few times. Its antigen is currently unknown. These data come from a study of T cells in Graves' hyperthyroidism and ophthalmopathy. The study's findings and limits: The model anticipated ophthalmopathy a median about 7 months pre-onset.

Trimming stripped 1 base from V and 5 bases from J, with 12 bases between. Per germline, CDR1 GTSNPN and CDR2 SVGIG (reference sequence). The CDR3 loop spans 14 amino acids. Researchers took RNA transcripts and amplified the TCR beta CDR3 regions from them. With the HTBI primer set, the TCR CDR3 went through a first round of RT-PCR. TCRdb recomputed calls from the multiplex PCR reads with MiXCR, one row per CDR3 protein. The table has roughly 520,000 distinct CDR3 sequences, around 22% seen once; the top ten hold around 11%. Uncontrolled infections, other autoimmune diseases, pregnancy or lactation led to exclusion of patients. Every diagnosis used clinical symptoms, serum thyroxine and TRAb, thyroid ultrasound and orbital computed tomography.

The source material was blood. The source of this sequence is a woman aged 25 to 39 with Graves' ophthalmopathy. This chain links TRBV30 with TRBJ1-5, with D maybe TRBD1 (6 bases). The CDR3 DNA reads TGTGCCTGGAGTGCCGGGGGCAGGGATCAGCCCCAGCATTTT. It is translated as CAWSAGGRDQPQHF.